This T cell receptor (beta chain) originates from a study of blood T cell repertoires in COVID-19. The overall study: The United States, Italy and Spain provided the acute and convalescent COVID-19 samples.

This clone was observed once. As originally analysed: Reference gene primer amplification in the assay estimated nucleated cell counts. Profiled with immunoSEQ multiplex PCR; TCRdb holds only in-frame clones, not every one. V and J calls and clone size are as listed in that table; D and trimming were resolved from the DNA. Among roughly 280,000 clones listed, roughly 90% were seen once. V dropped 0 bases and J dropped 10 bases, with 15 bases sitting between them. The CDR3 extends over 15 amino acids. Germline V gene sequence: CDR1 LGHDT, CDR2 YNNKEL (reference sequence). This chain joins TRBV3-1 (or the pseudogene TRBV3-2) and TRBJ1-4; D unresolved. This TCR came from a woman aged 25 to 45 with COVID-19, enrolled during active disease. The sequenced sample consisted of peripheral blood. The CDR3 sequence: CASSQEGPGIGKLFF. As DNA, the CDR3 is TGTGCCAGCAGCCAAGAAGGTCCCGGGATTGGAAAACTGTTTTTT.